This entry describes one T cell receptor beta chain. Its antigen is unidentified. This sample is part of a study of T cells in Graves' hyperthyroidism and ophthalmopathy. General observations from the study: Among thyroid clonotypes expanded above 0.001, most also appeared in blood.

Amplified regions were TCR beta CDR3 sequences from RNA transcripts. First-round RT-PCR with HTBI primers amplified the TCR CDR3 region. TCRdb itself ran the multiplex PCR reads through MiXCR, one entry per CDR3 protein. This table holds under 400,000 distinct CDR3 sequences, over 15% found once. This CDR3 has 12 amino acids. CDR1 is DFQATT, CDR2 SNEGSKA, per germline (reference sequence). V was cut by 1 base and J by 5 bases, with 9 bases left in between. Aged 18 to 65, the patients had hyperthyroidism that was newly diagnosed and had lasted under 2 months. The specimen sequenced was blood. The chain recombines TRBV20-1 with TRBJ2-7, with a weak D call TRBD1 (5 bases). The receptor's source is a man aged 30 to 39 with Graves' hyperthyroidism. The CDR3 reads CSARATGHEQYF. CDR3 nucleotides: TGCAGTGCTAGAGCAACAGGTCACGAGCAGTACTTC.